These 13 T cell receptor beta chains were sequenced from one sample in a study of T cell changes during pregnancy in multiple sclerosis. Here immunoSEQ multiplex PCR was the method, and the copy in TCRdb shows in-frame clones only, minus some. The sample shows around 57,000 clones, approximately 90% of them seen only once. This specimen consisted of peripheral blood, obtained in the first trimester of pregnancy. The receptors shown here come from a female donor in good health, enrolled as a control in a pregnancy study.

J is TRBJ1-6 and V is TRBV12-5; D remains ambiguous. The CDR3 consists of 11 residues. Germline V gives CDR1 LGHNT, CDR2 FRNRAP. The CDR3 loop reads CASTENSPLHF. CDR3 nucleotides: TGTGCATCGACGGAGAATTCACCCCTCCACTTT.

The rearrangement uses TRBV19 and TRBJ1-2, with TRBD1 as a possible D gene (5 bases). V lost 3 bases, J lost 4 bases, and 12 bases lay in between. This CDR3 is 14 amino acids long. Per germline, CDR1 LNHDA and CDR2 SQIVND (reference sequence). CDR3 residues: CASSMTGVGYGYTF. The CDR3 DNA follows: TGTGCCAGTAGTATGACGGGGGTTGGCTATGGCTACACCTTC.

The chain recombines TRBV18 with TRBJ1-6; 9 nucleotides agree with TRBD1. V shed 3 bases, J shed 7 bases, and the junction held 1 base outside the gene matches. The CDR3 is made up of 14 amino acids. From germline, CDR1 is KGHSH and CDR2 LQKENI. The CDR3 loop is CASSPDRGNSPLHF. The CDR3 bases are TGTGCCAGCTCACCGGACAGGGGAAATTCACCCCTCCACTTT.

The rearrangement links TRBV7-9 to TRBJ1-5; 7 bases align to TRBD1. This CDR3 has 14 residues. The V and J ends lost 0 bases and 6 bases, in that order; junction bases with no gene match: 2. Germline CDR1 is SEHNR and CDR2 is FQNEAQ (reference sequence). CDR3 loop: CASSLAGGSQPQHF. The DNA of the CDR3 is TGTGCCAGCAGCTTAGCAGGGGGCAGTCAGCCCCAGCATTTT.

The chain is built from TRBV12-5 and TRBJ2-3; possibly TRBD2 for D (6 bases). Trimming pared 6 bases from V and 4 bases from J, leaving 17 bases between. Germline assignment: CDR1 LGHNT and CDR2 FRNRAP. The CDR3 has 15 amino acids. DNA of the CDR3: TGTGCTAGTGGCCCCCGGGGGTCCGAGGCAGATACGCAGTATTTT. Translated: CASGPRGSEADTQYF.

The chain couples TRBV5-4 to TRBJ2-3, with 14 bases fitting TRBD2. Germline lookup yields CDR1 SGHNT and CDR2 YYREEE (reference sequence). CDR3 length: 17 residues. Losses at the gene ends were 4 bases for V and 4 bases for J; bases not matched to a gene: 8. CDR3 nucleotides: TGTGCCAGCAGCGGGACTAGCGGGGGCGCTACTTCAGATACGCAGTATTTT. Translated: CASSGTSGGATSDTQYF.

This chain joins TRBV7-2 and TRBJ2-3; 10 nucleotides agree with TRBD2. After removal of 5 bases from V and 4 bases from J, the junction contained 6 bases not matched to a gene. CDR1 SGHTA and CDR2 FQGNSA come from the germline V gene. The CDR3 is 15 residues long. The CDR3 loop reads CASSPPAGGPDTQYF. The CDR3 DNA reads as TGTGCCAGCAGCCCTCCAGCGGGGGGGCCAGATACGCAGTATTTT.

The chain combines TRBV5-6 with TRBJ2-7; possibly TRBD1 for D (5 bases). Looked up from germline, CDR1 is SGHDT and CDR2 is YYEEEE. The CDR3 has 14 amino acids. Trimming removed 2 bases at V and 0 bases at J, with 9 bases between. The CDR3 sequence: CASSLQAISYEQYF. In DNA, the CDR3 is TGTGCCAGCAGCTTACAGGCTATCTCCTACGAGCAGTACTTC.

This chain links TRBV9 with TRBJ1-1; D is perhaps TRBD1 (6 bases). The CDR3 has 14 residues. Trimming pared 8 bases from V and 2 bases from J, leaving 16 bases between. Looked up from germline, CDR1 is SGDLS and CDR2 is YYNGEE. The CDR3 sequence is CASNRGQFNTEAFF. CDR3 sequence (DNA): TGTGCCAGTAACAGAGGACAGTTCAACACTGAAGCTTTCTTT. Drawing the rest from reference TRBV9 and TRBJ1-1, the complete variable domain is DSGVTQTPKHLITATGQRVTLRCSPRSGDLSVYWYQQSLDQGLQFLIQYYNGEERAKGNILERFSAQQFPDLHSELNLSSLELGDSALYFCASNRGQFNTEAFFGQGTRLTVV.

As for this clone: A read error may account for a junction end that differs from germline. J is TRBJ1-3 and V is TRBV6-1, with a tentative D call TRBD1 (6 bases). The CDR3 has 17 residues. In germline, CDR1 is MNHNS, CDR2 SASEGT. CDR3 protein: CASREGGTPHSGNTIYF. The CDR3, as DNA: TGTGCCAGCAGGGAAGGAGGGACACCTCACTCTGGAAACACCATATATTTT.

This clone was recorded once. The CDR3 nucleotides are TGTGCCAGTAGTATAGCACAGGTGGCTAGTGGCTACACCTTC. It specifies CASSIAQVASGYTF. The V gene is TRBV19, the J gene TRBJ1-2, with D possibly TRBD1 on 5 matching bases. The CDR3 spans 14 residues. Germline values: CDR1 LNHDA, CDR2 SQIVND (reference sequence). Trimming removed 1 base from V and 7 bases from J, with 13 bases in between.

The genes are TRBV2 and TRBJ1-1, with D hard to call. Germline CDR1 SNHLY, CDR2 FYNNEI. Trimming took 4 bases from V and 6 from J, leaving 15 bases between them. This CDR3 is 14 amino acids long. The CDR3 bases are TGTGCCAGCAGTGGCCGCCGGGTGTACTCTGAAGCTTTCTTT. Translating it yields CASSGRRVYSEAFF.

In DNA, the CDR3 is TGTGCCAGCAGCGTGGACAGGGAGACGGAGACCCAGTACTTC. Residues: CASSVDRETETQYF. The V gene is TRBV5-6, the J gene TRBJ2-5; TRBD1 matches at 8 bases. With 4 bases clipped from V and 5 bases from J, the junction kept 7 bases outside the gene matches. Germline V CDR1 and CDR2: SGHDT, YYEEEE. The CDR3 is 14 residues long. The full variable domain, its missing parts supplied by reference TRBV5-6 and TRBJ2-5, is DAGVTQSPTHLIKTRGQQVTLRCSPKSGHDTVSWYQQALGQGPQFIFQYYEEEERQRGNFPDRFSGHQFPNYSSELNVNALLLGDSALYLCASSVDRETETQYFGPGTRLLVL.